The clone carrying this T cell receptor beta chain was observed a handful of times. The antigen is undetermined. This sample was included in a study of beta chain features in type 1 diabetes. About the research overall: The examined sorted cells totaled around 100,000,000 across samples. Study observations and caveats: HLA effects on TCRB rearrangement stayed unresolved here.

Investigators reverse transcribed all isolated RNA, so they sequenced expressed TCRB transcripts. The read count averaged around 3.6 million across naive, central memory and regulatory T cell samples. Data came from immunoSEQ multiplex PCR; TCRdb stores just in-frame clones and leaves some out. The sample holds about half a million clones, roughly 10% seen once. One heparinised draw, averaging approximately 120 mL, was taken per donor. The origin of this receptor is a woman aged 18-35 years in good health. Sequenced: naive CD4+ T cells from blood.

The CDR3 region is CASSPIWGTGHYGYTF. The CDR3 nucleotides read TGTGCCAGCAGTCCCATCTGGGGGACAGGGCACTATGGCTACACCTTC. V usage is TRBV28 and J usage is TRBJ1-2; the match to TRBD1 covers 9 bases. V lost 5 bases, J lost 3 bases, and 10 bases stayed unmatched. There are 16 residues in the CDR3. Germline values: CDR1 MDHEN, CDR2 SYDVKM.